This entry lists 2 T cell receptor beta chains sequenced from one sample in a study of T cells after yellow fever vaccination. TCRdb fed the 5' RACE reads into MiXCR, producing one record per CDR3 protein. Among around 400,000 distinct CDR3 sequences listed, around a tenth were seen once. The sequencing used PBMCs, collected on the day of the first yellow fever vaccination. These receptors all come from a man younger than 30 who received the YFV17D yellow fever vaccine.

This clonotype was recorded a few times. This chain links TRBV27 with TRBJ2-3; tentatively, D is TRBD2 (5 bases). This CDR3 has 13 residues. The V gene lost 7 bases and the J gene lost 4 bases, with 12 bases spanning the gap. Germline values: CDR1 MNHEY, CDR2 SMNVEV (reference sequence). The CDR3, as DNA: TGTGCCAGCACCACGCGGGTCGCAGATACGCAGTATTTT. Its translation is CASTTRVADTQYF.

This clonotype was counted only a few times. In DNA, the CDR3 is TGTGCCAGCAGCTCACGGGATGTCAGCTCTGGGGCCAACGTCCTGACTTTC. This encodes CASSSRDVSSGANVLTF. V and J are TRBV5-4 and TRBJ2-6, with a possible D match to TRBD2 (5 bases). V was cut by 3 bases and J by 0 bases, with 13 bases left in between. The CDR3 has 17 residues. CDR1 and CDR2 (germline): SGHNT, YYREEE (reference sequence).